A selection of T cell receptor beta chains follows, all from one sample in a study of T cells expressing NK-cell markers. TCRdb re-analyzed the 5' RACE reads; it lists each CDR3 protein once, without DNA. In all, the sample yields around 100,000 distinct CDR3 sequences. Sequenced sample: blood T cells: a sorted CD56 or NKG2C T cell subset, CD4+ or CD8+ T cells, or bulk PBMC T cells (not recorded which). The receptors here all came from a woman aged 18-70 years in good health. CDR3s include the opening cysteine and the closing phenylalanine or tryptophan. Each record gives: V gene, J gene, CDR3 protein.

v_gene: TRBV12-3/TRBV12-4; j_gene: TRBJ2-3; CDR3aa: CASSWDSGRTQYF
v_gene: TRBV7-6; j_gene: TRBJ2-7; CDR3aa: CASSFGTSGSFEQYF
v_gene: TRBV7-6; j_gene: TRBJ2-1; CDR3aa: CASAVRMSSYNEQFF
v_gene: TRBV7-4; j_gene: TRBJ1-1; CDR3aa: CASSFFLRGRDTEAFF
v_gene: TRBV25-1; j_gene: TRBJ2-2; CDR3aa: CASSEWDNSGELFF
v_gene: TRBV20-1; j_gene: TRBJ1-2; CDR3aa: CSARGDSSLPNYGYTF
v_gene: TRBV29-1; j_gene: TRBJ2-2; CDR3aa: CSVEGQGTSGSGELFF
v_gene: TRBV12-3/TRBV12-4; j_gene: TRBJ1-4; CDR3aa: CASSSTRQEYNEKLFF
v_gene: TRBV29-1; j_gene: TRBJ2-5; CDR3aa: CSAHNRGYQETQYF
v_gene: TRBV11-2; j_gene: TRBJ2-1; CDR3aa: CASSSVLAGGPYNEQFF
v_gene: TRBV20-1; j_gene: TRBJ2-3; CDR3aa: CSAPGGRPTDTQYF
v_gene: TRBV28; j_gene: TRBJ2-1; CDR3aa: CASDGGLDNEQFF
v_gene: TRBV6-5; j_gene: TRBJ1-5; CDR3aa: CASSDSTENQPQHF
v_gene: TRBV18; j_gene: TRBJ2-5; CDR3aa: CASSPPDRDQETQYF
v_gene: TRBV27; j_gene: TRBJ2-7; CDR3aa: CASSLSGRMVYEQYF
v_gene: TRBV27; j_gene: TRBJ2-7; CDR3aa: CASSTEGFYEQYF
v_gene: TRBV7-9; j_gene: TRBJ2-5; CDR3aa: CASSARTGRETQYF
v_gene: TRBV7-3; j_gene: TRBJ2-1; CDR3aa: CASSYSVSSEQFF
v_gene: TRBV4-2; j_gene: TRBJ1-5; CDR3aa: CASSQSSDGPQHF
v_gene: TRBV5-1; j_gene: TRBJ1-2; CDR3aa: CASSLGQFYGYTF
v_gene: TRBV7-8; j_gene: TRBJ2-3; CDR3aa: CASSSYLPGTDTQYF
v_gene: TRBV4-1; j_gene: TRBJ2-2; CDR3aa: CASSLPTGPSVTGELFF
v_gene: TRBV7-9; j_gene: TRBJ2-5; CDR3aa: CASSSGVETQYF
v_gene: TRBV20-1; j_gene: TRBJ2-7; CDR3aa: CSARRAYEQYF
v_gene: TRBV29-1; j_gene: TRBJ2-7; CDR3aa: CSVEPGLQAVPYEQYF
v_gene: TRBV7-3; j_gene: TRBJ2-5; CDR3aa: CASSFNTGTGRETQYF
v_gene: TRBV5-1; j_gene: TRBJ1-1; CDR3aa: CASSSPTGTTEAFF
v_gene: TRBV4-1; j_gene: TRBJ1-5; CDR3aa: CASSQTGQGSQPQHF
v_gene: TRBV2; j_gene: TRBJ1-5; CDR3aa: CASNRDVNQPQHF
v_gene: TRBV4-3; j_gene: TRBJ2-5; CDR3aa: CASSQGPGNQETLYF
v_gene: TRBV6-5; j_gene: TRBJ1-1; CDR3aa: CASISQGARNTEAFF
v_gene: TRBV6-2/TRBV6-3; j_gene: TRBJ2-1; CDR3aa: CASSYEVYNEQFF
v_gene: TRBV20-1; j_gene: TRBJ2-7; CDR3aa: CSARVLASGSYEQYF
v_gene: TRBV20-1; j_gene: TRBJ1-3; CDR3aa: CSAREPGWGNTIYF
v_gene: TRBV12-3/TRBV12-4; j_gene: TRBJ2-4; CDR3aa: CASSLGPGDGPLAKNIQYF
v_gene: TRBV27; j_gene: TRBJ2-3; CDR3aa: CASSWLAGTGTDTQYF
v_gene: TRBV15; j_gene: TRBJ2-3; CDR3aa: CATSRPPGQARDTYTQYF
v_gene: TRBV2; j_gene: TRBJ1-1; CDR3aa: CASSERQGEAFF
v_gene: TRBV7-8; j_gene: TRBJ2-3; CDR3aa: CASSSASSTDTQYF
v_gene: TRBV30; j_gene: TRBJ1-1; CDR3aa: CAWSVLGPEAFF
v_gene: TRBV12-3/TRBV12-4; j_gene: TRBJ2-7; CDR3aa: CASSWTSSYEQYF
v_gene: TRBV4-3; j_gene: TRBJ2-5; CDR3aa: CASSQQGGSRETQYF
v_gene: TRBV10-3; j_gene: TRBJ2-7; CDR3aa: CAIRDPDRNEQYF
v_gene: TRBV5-4; j_gene: TRBJ1-1; CDR3aa: CASNFGGKAFF
v_gene: TRBV11-1; j_gene: TRBJ2-3; CDR3aa: CASSQGLAGGPSTDTQYF
v_gene: TRBV20-1; j_gene: TRBJ1-1; CDR3aa: CSARGGGWGITEAFF
v_gene: TRBV4-3; j_gene: TRBJ1-2; CDR3aa: CASSQDAGQNYGYTF
v_gene: TRBV12-3/TRBV12-4; j_gene: TRBJ2-3; CDR3aa: CASRPPRTQADTQYF
v_gene: TRBV12-3/TRBV12-4; j_gene: TRBJ2-1; CDR3aa: CASSLGPHSYNEQFF
v_gene: TRBV5-6; j_gene: TRBJ1-1; CDR3aa: CASSLGQGAEAFF
v_gene: TRBV5-5; j_gene: TRBJ2-7; CDR3aa: CASSFRGNYEQYF
v_gene: TRBV7-9; j_gene: TRBJ2-3; CDR3aa: CASSSGLAGTDTQYF
v_gene: TRBV7-9; j_gene: TRBJ2-5; CDR3aa: CASSRKETQYF
v_gene: TRBV10-3; j_gene: TRBJ2-1; CDR3aa: CAISTGKGYNEQFF
v_gene: TRBV27; j_gene: TRBJ2-7; CDR3aa: CASSFQGYEQYF
v_gene: TRBV20-1; j_gene: TRBJ2-2; CDR3aa: CSANPGTGNTGELFF
v_gene: TRBV9; j_gene: TRBJ2-3; CDR3aa: CASSPRLIAGENTDTQYF